This T cell receptor (beta chain) was identified during a study of T cell changes during pregnancy in multiple sclerosis. Trimming took 6 bases from V and 0 from J, leaving 12 bases between them. The CDR3 has 14 amino acids. Germline CDR1 is SGHTA and CDR2 is FQGTGA. The data were produced by immunoSEQ multiplex PCR, yet TCRdb's version contains in-frame clones alone and is incomplete. The sample consists of about 68,000 clones, roughly nine tenths of them appearing once. This sequence was found in a female donor with multiple sclerosis, enrolled in a pregnancy study. The sequences come from peripheral blood, collected in the second trimester of pregnancy. The chain recombines TRBV7-3 with TRBJ2-7; D perhaps matches TRBD1 (7 bases). The CDR3 spells CASRDQGGSYEQYF. The CDR3, as DNA: TGTGCCAGCAGGGATCAGGGGGGCTCCTACGAGCAGTACTTC.